The 25 T cell receptor beta chains reported below all come from one sample, sequenced in a study of beta chain features in type 1 diabetes. Of the isolated RNA, all was reverse transcribed, and so the sequenced material was expressed TCRB transcripts. Some clones are missing from TCRdb's copy, which holds only in-frame ones; the method was immunoSEQ multiplex PCR. The sample yields nearly 250,000 clones, roughly 13% seen once. Sequenced material: naive CD4+ T cells from blood. These receptors originate from a middle-aged woman in good health.

There are a few counts of this clone. V is TRBV5-1 and J is TRBJ2-5; perhaps TRBD1 as D (7 bases). Germline CDR1 reads SGHRS; CDR2 reads YFSETQ. The ends were cut back, 5 bases at V and 2 bases at J, with 10 bases in the middle. This CDR3 has 13 residues. CDR3 in amino acids: CASREGQQETQYF. The DNA for the CDR3 is TGCGCCAGCAGGGAGGGACAGCAAGAGACCCAGTACTTC.

The chain has TRBV5-1 and TRBJ2-2, with 8 bases matching TRBD1. The V and J ends lost 3 bases and 5 bases, in that order; junction bases with no gene match: 6. The length of the CDR3 is 15 residues. The germline CDR1 and CDR2 sequences are SGHRS and YFSETQ. The CDR3 sequence: CASSYATGDTGELFF. CDR3 sequence (DNA): TGCGCCAGCAGCTACGCGACAGGGGATACCGGGGAGCTGTTTTTT.

The chain links TRBV23-1 to TRBJ1-2, with D perhaps matching TRBD1 (6 bases). TRBV23-1 is classed as an ORF, of uncertain function. Trimming pared 2 bases from V and 2 bases from J, leaving 15 bases between. CDR3 length: 16 residues. The CDR3 region has the DNA TGCGCCAGCAGTCAAACAGGGAAAACAGCGAACTATGGCTACACCTTC. Protein: CASSQTGKTANYGYTF.

This clone was seen more than once but under ten times. The genes are TRBV5-1 and TRBJ1-1, with a weak D call TRBD1 (5 bases). Germline loops: CDR1 SGHRS, CDR2 YFSETQ. Trimming took off 1 base at V and 1 base at J, with 8 bases between the two ends. This CDR3 contains 14 residues. CDR3 sequence reads: CASSLLDKNTEAFF. CDR3 nucleotide sequence: TGCGCCAGCAGCTTGTTGGACAAGAACACTGAAGCTTTCTTT.

The chain combines TRBV5-1 with TRBJ2-5; 7 bases match TRBD2. The CDR3 totals 15 residues. Germline loops: CDR1 SGHRS, CDR2 YFSETQ. After removal of 2 bases from V and 5 bases from J, the junction contained 9 bases not matched to a gene. The CDR3 DNA is TGCGCCAGCAGCTTCGAGCGGGGAGTCACTGAGACCCAGTACTTC. Protein: CASSFERGVTETQYF.

The chain recombines TRBV6-1 with TRBJ1-2; no definite D call. CDR1 and CDR2 from the germline V gene are MNHNS and SASEGT. V dropped 0 bases and J dropped 6 bases, with 8 bases sitting between them. The CDR3 has 13 residues. The CDR3 DNA reads TGTGCCAGCAGTGAAGCTTCCGTTAATGGCTACACCTTC. This sequence encodes CASSEASVNGYTF.

This CDR3 reads CASSLIRGVSYEQYF. Written as DNA, the CDR3 is TGTGCCAGCAGTTTAATCCGCGGGGTGTCCTACGAGCAGTACTTC. The J gene is TRBJ2-7, the V gene TRBV27; possible D gene TRBD2, 6 bases. The CDR3 extends over 15 amino acids. Germline-derived CDR1 and CDR2 are MNHEY and SMNVEV (reference sequence). V lost 2 bases, J lost 1 base, and 12 bases lay in between.

This clone was counted between two and nine times. The chain recombines TRBV9 with TRBJ2-1; D gene uncertain. Germline lookup yields CDR1 SGDLS and CDR2 YYNGEE. Trimming stripped 3 bases from V and 0 bases from J, with 10 bases between. This CDR3 is 15 amino acids long. As DNA, the CDR3 is TGTGCCAGCAGCGCTACCATAAGCTCCTACAATGAGCAGTTCTTC. Its protein is CASSATISSYNEQFF.

The chain is built from TRBV19 and TRBJ1-1; 7 bases match TRBD1. The V gene's germline CDR1 is LNHDA and CDR2 SQIVND (reference sequence). J was trimmed by 4 bases and V by 4 bases; bases with no gene match: 3. The CDR3 has 13 residues. DNA for the CDR3: TGTGCCAGTAGTACGACAGGGAGCACTGAAGCTTTCTTT. It is translated as CASSTTGSTEAFF.

This sequence joins TRBV6-6 and TRBJ2-2, with D possibly TRBD1 on 6 matching bases. CDR3 length: 13 residues. Germline V gene lookup returns CDR1 MNHNY and CDR2 SVGAGI (reference sequence). Trimming stripped 5 bases from V and 5 bases from J, with 9 bases between. The CDR3 loop is CASSTQGTGELFF. CDR3 sequence (DNA): TGTGCCAGCAGTACCCAGGGGACCGGGGAGCTGTTTTTT.

Only a few counts were recorded for this clone. The rearrangement joins TRBV27 to TRBJ2-7; 12 bases match TRBD2. With 6 bases clipped from V and 7 bases from J, the junction kept 10 bases outside the gene matches. The CDR3 runs 15 residues. CDR1 MNHEY and CDR2 SMNVEV come from the germline V gene (reference sequence). As DNA, the CDR3 is TGTGCCAGCAGCAGAACTAGCGGGGGGCTTGGAGAGCAGTACTTC. Residues: CASSRTSGGLGEQYF.

The V gene is TRBV6-5, the J gene TRBJ1-1, with D perhaps TRBD1 (5 bases). The CDR3 consists of 15 residues. Germline CDR1 is MNHEY and CDR2 is SVGAGI. Trimming cost V 2 bases and J 5 bases, with 15 bases left between them. The CDR3 protein is CASSYGGFEKTEAFF. In DNA, the CDR3 is TGTGCCAGCAGTTACGGGGGGTTTGAAAAAACTGAAGCTTTCTTT.

The V call is TRBV7-9, the J call TRBJ1-1; D perhaps matches TRBD1 (5 bases). Looked up from germline, CDR1 is SEHNR and CDR2 is FQNEAQ (reference sequence). The length of the CDR3 is 14 residues. The V gene lost 5 bases and the J gene lost 1 base, with 11 bases spanning the gap. The CDR3 DNA reads as TGTGCCAGCAGCCCAGACAGATGGAACACTGAAGCTTTCTTT. Protein sequence: CASSPDRWNTEAFF.

The gene calls are TRBV7-9 and TRBJ1-2; D not certain. Trimming removed 2 bases from V and 11 bases from J, with 24 bases in between. CDR1 is SEHNR and CDR2 is FQNEAQ in the germline V gene (reference sequence). The CDR3 sequence is 16 residues long. The chain's CDR3 is CASSLPTTRGTVPYTF. CDR3 sequence (DNA): TGTGCCAGCAGCTTACCCACTACTCGAGGCACGGTTCCATACACCTTC. Supplemented by reference TRBV7-9 and TRBJ1-2, the full variable domain reads DTGVSQNPRHKITKRGQNVTFRCDPISEHNRLYWYRQTLGQGPEFLTYFQNEAQLEKSRLLSDRFSAERPKGSFSTLEIQRTEQGDSAMYLCASSLPTTRGTVPYTFGSGTRLTVV.

The chain is built from TRBV2 and TRBJ1-5; the D is unclear. Germline CDR1 is SNHLY and CDR2 is FYNNEI. This CDR3 is built from 14 residues. With 8 bases removed from V and 1 base from J, the gap between germline ends came to 12 bases. CDR3 sequence reads: CASQFTRSNQPQHF. CDR3 DNA sequence: TGTGCCAGCCAGTTCACCAGAAGCAATCAGCCCCAGCATTTT.

J is TRBJ2-5 and V is TRBV7-9, with D perhaps TRBD2 (6 bases). The CDR3 is 15 residues long. Germline CDR1 is SEHNR and CDR2 is FQNEAQ (reference sequence). V lost 3 bases to trimming and J lost 2 bases, with 13 bases between them. In nucleotides, the CDR3 is TGTGCCAGCAGCTTGGAGGGGCGTGTACAAGAGACCCAGTACTTC. Protein product: CASSLEGRVQETQYF.

Concerning this clone: A read error may be the cause here, since a much bigger clone is one base away. The J gene is TRBJ2-3, the V gene TRBV7-2, with D maybe TRBD1 (6 bases). Germline V gives CDR1 SGHTA, CDR2 FQGNSA. This CDR3 has 12 residues. DNA of the CDR3: TGTGCCAGCAGCGTCATGACAGGTACGCAGTATTTT. Translated, it gives CASSVMTGTQYF.

This clone was picked up many times. The CDR3 DNA is TGTGCCAGCAGCGCAGACACAGCCACTCAGTACTTC. Translating gives CASSADTATQYF. V is TRBV7-2 and J is TRBJ2-7; no reliable D call. Germline lookup yields CDR1 SGHTA and CDR2 FQGNSA. V lost 5 bases to trimming and J lost 10 bases, with 15 bases between them. CDR3 length: 12 amino acids.

V is TRBV5-4 and J is TRBJ2-2, with 9 bases lining up with TRBD2. The CDR3 totals 13 residues. The germline V gene has CDR1 SGHNT and CDR2 YYREEE (reference sequence). V lost 8 bases and J lost 6; bases outside the gene matches: 5. Written as DNA, the CDR3 is TGTGCCAGTGGACTAGCGAGGGCCGGGGAGCTGTTTTTT. Its translation is CASGLARAGELFF.

As regards this clone: The junction does not match germline at one end; this may be a read error. This chain joins TRBV10-3 and TRBJ1-5; D remains ambiguous. Germline V gene sequence: CDR1 ENHRY, CDR2 SYGVKD. This CDR3 is 16 amino acids long. DNA for the CDR3: TGTGCCAGCAGTCCCCCGGGTACTCCGGGCAATCAGCCCCAGCATTTT. Amino acid sequence: CASSPPGTPGNQPQHF.

The V and J genes are TRBV5-4 and TRBJ1-1, with D possibly being TRBD1 (6 bases). Germline V gives CDR1 SGHNT, CDR2 YYREEE (reference sequence). This CDR3 has 17 amino acids. V was pared by 1 base and J by 1 base, with 17 bases between. In DNA, the CDR3 is TGTGCCAGCAGCTTGTCAGTCGGGGGGCAATCGAACACTGAAGCTTTCTTT. The encoded protein is CASSLSVGGQSNTEAFF. The variable domain in full, completed from reference TRBV5-4 and TRBJ1-1, reads ETGVTQSPTHLIKTRGQQVTLRCSSQSGHNTVSWYQQALGQGPQFIFQYYREEENGRGNFPPRFSGLQFPNYSSELNVNALELDDSALYLCASSLSVGGQSNTEAFFGQGTRLTVV.

This clone was observed a handful of times. This chain joins TRBV14 and TRBJ1-2; possible D gene TRBD1, 5 bases. V was trimmed by 0 bases and J by 5 bases, leaving 10 bases between them. Germline loops: CDR1 SGHDN, CDR2 FVKESK. The CDR3 sequence is 14 residues long. CDR3 nucleotide sequence: TGTGCCAGCAGCCAAGAGCAGGGCGGATATGGCTACACCTTC. Translating it yields CASSQEQGGYGYTF. Supplemented by reference TRBV14 and TRBJ1-2, the full variable domain reads EAGVTQFPSHSVIEKGQTVTLRCDPISGHDNLYWYRRVMGKEIKFLLHFVKESKQDESGMPNNRFLAERTGGTYSTLKVQPAELEDSGVYFCASSQEQGGYGYTFGSGTRLTVV.

DNA of the CDR3: TGTGCCACCACGGCGTTACGGGAAACTGAAGCTTTCTTT. Protein product: CATTALRETEAFF. The gene calls are TRBV15 and TRBJ1-1; D unclear. The V and J ends lost 7 bases and 5 bases respectively, with 14 bases between them. The CDR3 covers 13 residues. CDR1 is LNHNV and CDR2 is YYDKDF in the germline V gene (reference sequence).

This clone appeared many times. The chain couples TRBV4-3 to TRBJ2-2; 9 nucleotides match TRBD1. From germline, CDR1 is LGHNA and CDR2 YSLEER. The CDR3 contains 14 residues. With V trimmed by 3 bases and J by 7 bases, 3 bases remained unmatched. The CDR3 protein is CASSHEDRGGELFF. The CDR3 bases are TGCGCCAGCAGCCACGAGGACAGGGGCGGGGAGCTGTTTTTT.

The J gene is TRBJ2-7, the V gene TRBV20-1; tentatively, D is TRBD1 (6 bases). CDR3 length: 11 residues. V was clipped by 6 bases and J by 3 bases, with 9 bases between them. From germline, CDR1 is DFQATT and CDR2 SNEGSKA (reference sequence). The CDR3 DNA reads TGCAGTGCCAGGGGTTACTACGAGCAGTACTTC. Translating it yields CSARGYYEQYF.